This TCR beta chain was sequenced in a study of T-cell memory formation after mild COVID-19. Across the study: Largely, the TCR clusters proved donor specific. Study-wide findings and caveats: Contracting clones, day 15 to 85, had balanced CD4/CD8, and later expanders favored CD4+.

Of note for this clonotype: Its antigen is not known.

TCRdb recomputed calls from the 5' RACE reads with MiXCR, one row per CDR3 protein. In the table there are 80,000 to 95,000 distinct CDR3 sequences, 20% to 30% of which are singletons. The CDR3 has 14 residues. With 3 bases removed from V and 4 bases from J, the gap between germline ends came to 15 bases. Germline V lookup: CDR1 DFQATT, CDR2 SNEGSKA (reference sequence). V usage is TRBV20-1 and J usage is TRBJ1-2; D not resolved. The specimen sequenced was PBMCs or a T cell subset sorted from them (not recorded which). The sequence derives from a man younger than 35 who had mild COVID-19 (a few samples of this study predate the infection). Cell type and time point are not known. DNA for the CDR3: TGCAGTGCTAGCTCGTGGGCCTACGGCTATGGCTACACCTTC. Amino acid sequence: CSASSWAYGYGYTF.